This TCR beta chain originates from a study of T-cell reconstitution after alpha-beta-depleted transplantation in children. The study's findings and limits: Some patients showed high day-60 TCRbeta diversity, which derived from surviving recipient T cells and thymic progenitors. One year after transplant, T-cell counts and diversity came mostly from newly produced T cells. Several hundred expanded graft clones reportedly gave rise to the alpha-beta T cells present about two months after transplant.

Unique molecular identifiers featured in how the TCRbeta library was prepared. Each CDR3 protein is one row after TCRdb ran MiXCR on the PCR reads. This table holds 800,000 to 1,000,000 distinct CDR3 sequences, about 31% found once. The CDR3 is 17 residues long. V lost 4 bases and J lost 0, with 15 bases in between. CDR1 is MDHEN and CDR2 is SYDVKM in the germline V gene. For this clonotype: The antigen is undetermined.

The input for sequencing was PBMCs, mostly from graft donor cells, taken 360 days after TCRalphabeta/CD19-depleted stem cell transplant. The chain has TRBV28 and TRBJ1-4; unclear D gene. The receptor's source is a boy less than two years old who had a stem cell transplant for SCID, so the T cells may come from the graft donor. This CDR3 reads CASSSWSALATNEKLFF. CDR3 nucleotide sequence: TGTGCCAGCAGTTCTTGGTCGGCGTTAGCAACTAATGAAAAACTGTTTTTT.